Listed below are T cell receptor beta chains from one sample, sequenced in a study of blood T cell repertoires in COVID-19. The protocol was immunoSEQ multiplex PCR, while the TCRdb copy is restricted to in-frame clones and leaves out a portion. The data hold about 53,000 clones, with 65% to 85% observed a single time. Sequencing was performed on peripheral blood. Source of these receptors: a man between 65 and 79 years old with active or convalescent COVID-19. The CDR3 runs from the conserved cysteine through the conserved F or W. A D gene is named only where the DNA matches it firmly. Not all rows give a size; the values are once, few, many and, for expanded clones, a class.

clone_size,d_call,v_call,j_call,cdr3_aa,cdr3_nt
.,.,TRBV6-5,TRBJ1-1,CASSYFGDTEAFF,TGTGCCAGCAGTTACTTCGGGGACACTGAAGCTTTCTTT
.,.,TRBV2,TRBJ1-2,CASRPQGNYGYTF,TGTGCCAGCAGACCTCAGGGAAACTATGGCTACACCTTC
.,.,TRBV6-5,TRBJ2-7,CASRKLAEQYF,TGTGCCAGCAGAAAGTTGGCCGAGCAGTACTTC
.,.,TRBV6-2/TRBV6-3,TRBJ1-2,CASSLQLDNYGYTF,TGTGCCAGCAGCCTCCAATTAGATAACTATGGCTACACCTTC
once,.,TRBV11-2,TRBJ2-7,CASSHTSYEQYF,TGTGCCAGCAGCCACACTAGCTACGAGCAGTACTTC
.,.,TRBV3-1/TRBV3-2,TRBJ1-5,CASSRAAGSQPQHF,TGTGCCAGCAGCCGAGCAGCGGGTAGTCAGCCCCAGCATTTT
.,.,TRBV5-1,TRBJ2-7,CASSPQGQAYSYEQYF,TGCGCCAGCAGCCCGCAGGGGCAGGCTTACTCCTACGAGCAGTACTTC
.,.,TRBV6-6,TRBJ1-4,CASSYGFNEKLFF,TGTGCCAGCAGTTATGGCTTTAATGAAAAACTGTTTTTT
.,.,TRBV4-3,TRBJ2-3,CASSQDTVAADTQYF,TGCGCCAGCAGCCAAGATACCGTTGCGGCAGATACGCAGTATTTT
.,.,TRBV24-1,TRBJ1-2,CATSDLSGRGYTF,TGTGCCACCAGTGATTTGTCGGGTAGGGGCTACACCTTC
.,.,TRBV7-9,TRBJ2-1,CASSLGPSENQGSYNEQFF,TGTGCCAGCAGCTTAGGTCCTAGCGAAAACCAAGGATCCTACAATGAGCAGTTCTTC
once,.,TRBV7-3,TRBJ2-1,CASSPSGQFYNEQFF,TGTGCCAGCAGCCCCTCAGGACAGTTCTACAATGAGCAGTTCTTC
.,.,TRBV20-1,TRBJ1-1,CSARPREGAFF,TGCAGTGCTCGCCCACGGGAAGGCGCTTTCTTT
.,.,TRBV2,TRBJ1-1,CASSDRGRLNTEAFF,TGTGCCAGCAGTGATAGGGGCAGATTGAACACTGAAGCTTTCTTT
once,TRBD2,TRBV7-2,TRBJ2-7,CASSWGLAGGPYEQYF,TGTGCCAGCAGCTGGGGACTAGCGGGGGGCCCCTACGAGCAGTACTTC
.,.,TRBV6-1,TRBJ1-1,CASSEDRGVTEAFF,TGTGCCAGCAGTGAAGACCGGGGGGTAACTGAAGCTTTCTTT
.,.,TRBV5-3,TRBJ2-1,CARSLVGEQFF,TGTGCCAGAAGCTTGGTGGGCGAGCAGTTCTTC
.,.,TRBV7-9,TRBJ2-1,CASSWDSSSYNEQFF,TGTGCCAGCAGCTGGGACTCGAGCTCCTACAATGAGCAGTTCTTC
.,.,TRBV25-1,TRBJ1-5,CASSEWGGDQPQHF,TGTGCCAGCAGTGAATGGGGCGGAGATCAGCCCCAGCATTTT
.,TRBD1,TRBV5-6,TRBJ1-5,CASSYRTGVQPQHF,TGTGCCAGCAGTTACAGGACAGGGGTTCAGCCCCAGCATTTT
.,TRBD1,TRBV7-2,TRBJ1-1,CASSPTLQGGTEAFF,TGTGCCAGCAGCCCGACCTTACAGGGGGGCACTGAAGCTTTCTTT
.,TRBD2,TRBV4-1,TRBJ2-1,CASSQVTGTSDSYNEQFF,TGCGCCAGCAGCCAAGTTACCGGGACTAGCGACTCCTACAATGAGCAGTTCTTC
.,.,TRBV4-3,TRBJ1-6,CASSQERARESPLHF,TGCGCCAGCAGCCAAGAAAGGGCCCGGGAATCACCCCTCCACTTT
.,.,TRBV5-3,TRBJ1-1,CARSASQTMNTEAFF,TGTGCCAGAAGCGCCTCACAGACGATGAACACTGAAGCTTTCTTT
.,TRBD2,TRBV5-1,TRBJ2-2,CASRGGSGNGELFF,TGCGCCAGCAGGGGAGGGAGTGGAAACGGGGAGCTGTTTTTT
.,.,TRBV7-9,TRBJ2-1,CASSYRETEQFF,TGTGCCAGCAGCTACCGGGAGACTGAGCAGTTCTTC
.,.,TRBV19,TRBJ1-2,CASSLEGPPAF,TGTGCCAGTAGTTTGGAGGGACCCCCGGCCTTC
.,TRBD2,TRBV2,TRBJ2-1,CASERPSGGEQFF,TGTGCCAGCGAACGGCCGAGCGGGGGTGAGCAGTTCTTC
.,.,TRBV5-1,TRBJ2-4,CASSMDGAKNIQYF,TGCGCCAGCAGCATGGACGGAGCCAAAAACATTCAGTACTTC
.,.,TRBV5-1,TRBJ2-7,CASSLKSGPYEQYF,TGCGCCAGCAGCTTGAAGTCAGGGCCCTACGAGCAGTACTTC
.,.,TRBV7-6,TRBJ2-1,CASSFGRSSYNEQFF,TGTGCCAGCAGCTTTGGCCGGAGCTCCTACAATGAGCAGTTCTTC
.,.,TRBV24-1,TRBJ1-2,CAPNRGKSNYGYTF,TGTGCCCCTAATCGGGGAAAATCTAACTATGGCTACACCTTC
.,.,TRBV7-3,TRBJ1-2,CASSPRGGRGSGYTF,TGTGCCAGCAGCCCCCGCGGGGGCAGGGGAAGTGGCTACACCTTC
.,.,TRBV6-5,TRBJ2-3,CASSYGQGNTDTQYF,TGTGCCAGCAGTTACGGCCAGGGGAACACAGATACGCAGTATTTT
.,TRBD1,TRBV20-1,TRBJ1-4,CSASGGTAQELFF,TGCAGTGCTAGTGGGGGGACAGCACAAGAACTGTTTTTT
.,.,TRBV6-6,TRBJ1-1,CASSLVADTEAFF,TGTGCCAGCAGTTTGGTGGCGGACACTGAAGCTTTCTTT
.,TRBD1,TRBV6-5,TRBJ2-3,CASSSSDRGTDTQYF,TGTGCCAGCAGTTCCTCGGACAGGGGCACAGATACGCAGTATTTT
many,.,TRBV4-2,TRBJ2-5,CASSQDSLVGTQYF,TGTGCCAGCAGCCAAGATTCGCTAGTGGGGACCCAGTACTTC
.,TRBD1,TRBV6-1,TRBJ1-3,CASSEMTGKGGNTIYF,TGTGCCAGCAGTGAAATGACAGGGAAAGGGGGAAACACCATATATTTT
once,.,TRBV2,TRBJ1-2,CATRQFSYGYTF,TGTGCCACAAGACAGTTCTCGTATGGCTACACCTTC
.,.,TRBV7-9,TRBJ1-6,CASSSPRGTSNSPLHF,TGTGCCAGCAGCTCCCCTCGGGGGACTTCTAATTCACCCCTCCACTTT
.,TRBD1,TRBV24-1,TRBJ1-2,CATSERDRGLLRYTF,TGTGCCACCAGTGAACGCGACAGGGGGCTGTTACGCTACACCTTC
.,.,TRBV11-3,TRBJ1-2,CASSLVRGGYTF,TGTGCCAGCAGCTTAGTTCGGGGTGGCTACACCTTC
.,TRBD1,TRBV4-3,TRBJ2-7,CASSQGQGWEQYF,TGCGCCAGCAGCCAAGGACAGGGATGGGAGCAGTACTTC
.,.,TRBV6-5,TRBJ1-1,CASSYSMGGNTEAFF,TGTGCCAGCAGTTACTCGATGGGGGGGAACACTGAAGCTTTCTTT
once,TRBD2,TRBV7-2,TRBJ2-7,CASSLVLTSGGLTYEQYF,TGTGCCAGCAGCTTAGTGCTTACTAGCGGGGGGCTTACCTACGAGCAGTACTTC
.,TRBD2,TRBV11-1,TRBJ2-4,CASSSLSGGAGYIQYF,TGTGCCAGCAGCTCCCTTAGCGGGGGGGCCGGATACATTCAGTACTTC
.,.,TRBV12-3/TRBV12-4,TRBJ2-1,CASSLRVDRRFF,TGTGCCAGCAGTCTTCGGGTGGACAGAAGGTTCTTC
.,.,TRBV23-1,TRBJ2-3,CASSTSYSTDTQYF,TGCGCCAGCAGTACTAGCTACAGCACAGATACGCAGTATTTT
.,.,TRBV18,TRBJ1-4,CASSPWREKLFF,TGTGCCAGCTCACCATGGAGGGAAAAACTGTTTTTT
once,TRBD1,TRBV27,TRBJ1-4,CASSRDRGAMSEKLFF,TGTGCCAGCAGCCGGGACAGGGGTGCAATGAGTGAAAAACTGTTTTTT
.,TRBD1,TRBV6-5,TRBJ2-2,CASSLRQGGTGELFF,TGTGCCAGCAGCCTTAGACAGGGCGGCACCGGGGAGCTGTTTTTT
.,.,TRBV6-6,TRBJ2-3,CASSRGLQTDTQYF,TGTGCCAGCAGTCGGGGGCTCCAGACAGATACGCAGTATTTT